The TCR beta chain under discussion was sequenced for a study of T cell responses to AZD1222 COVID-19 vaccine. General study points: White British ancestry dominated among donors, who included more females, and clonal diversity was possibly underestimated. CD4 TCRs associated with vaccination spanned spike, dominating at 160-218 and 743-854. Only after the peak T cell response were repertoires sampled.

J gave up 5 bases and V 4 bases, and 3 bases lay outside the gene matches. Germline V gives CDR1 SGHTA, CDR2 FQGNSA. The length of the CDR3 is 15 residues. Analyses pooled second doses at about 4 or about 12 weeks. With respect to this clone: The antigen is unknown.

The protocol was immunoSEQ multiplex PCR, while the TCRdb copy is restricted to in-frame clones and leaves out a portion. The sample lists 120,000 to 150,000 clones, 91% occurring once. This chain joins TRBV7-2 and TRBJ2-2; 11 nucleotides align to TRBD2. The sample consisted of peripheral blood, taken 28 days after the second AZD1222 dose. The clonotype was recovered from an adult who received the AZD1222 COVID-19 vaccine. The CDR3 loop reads CASSSLAGGTGELFF. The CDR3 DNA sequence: TGTGCCAGCAGCTCCCTAGCGGGGGGAACCGGGGAGCTGTTTTTT.